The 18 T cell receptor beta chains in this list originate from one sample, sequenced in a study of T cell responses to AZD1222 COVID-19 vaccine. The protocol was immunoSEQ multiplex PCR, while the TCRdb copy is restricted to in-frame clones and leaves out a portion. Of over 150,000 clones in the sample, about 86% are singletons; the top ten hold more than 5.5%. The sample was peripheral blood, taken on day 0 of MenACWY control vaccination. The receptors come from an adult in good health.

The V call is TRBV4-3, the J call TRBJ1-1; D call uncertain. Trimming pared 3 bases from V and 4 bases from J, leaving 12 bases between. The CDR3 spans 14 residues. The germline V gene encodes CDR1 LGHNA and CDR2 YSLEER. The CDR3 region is CASSHASTVTEAFF. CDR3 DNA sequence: TGCGCCAGCAGCCACGCCTCTACGGTCACTGAAGCTTTCTTT.

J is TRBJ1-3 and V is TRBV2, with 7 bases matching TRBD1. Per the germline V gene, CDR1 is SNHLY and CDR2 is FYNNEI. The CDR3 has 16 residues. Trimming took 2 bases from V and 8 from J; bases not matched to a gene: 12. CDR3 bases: TGTGCCAGCAGTGAAATTTTGGCAGGGGGAGGAGACACCATATATTTT. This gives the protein CASSEILAGGGDTIYF.

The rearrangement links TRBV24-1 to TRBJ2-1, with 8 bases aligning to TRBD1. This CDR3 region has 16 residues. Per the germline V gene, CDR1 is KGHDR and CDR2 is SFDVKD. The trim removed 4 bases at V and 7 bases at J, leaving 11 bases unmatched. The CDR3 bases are TGTGCCACCAGTGACCCCGGACAGGGTTCTGAAAATGAGCAGTTCTTC. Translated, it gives CATSDPGQGSENEQFF.

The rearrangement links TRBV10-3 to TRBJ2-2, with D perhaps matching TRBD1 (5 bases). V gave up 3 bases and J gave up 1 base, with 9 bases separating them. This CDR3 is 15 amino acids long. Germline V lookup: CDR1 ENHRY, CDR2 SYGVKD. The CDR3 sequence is CAISDGQQNTGELFF. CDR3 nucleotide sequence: TGTGCCATCAGTGATGGACAACAGAACACCGGGGAGCTGTTTTTT.

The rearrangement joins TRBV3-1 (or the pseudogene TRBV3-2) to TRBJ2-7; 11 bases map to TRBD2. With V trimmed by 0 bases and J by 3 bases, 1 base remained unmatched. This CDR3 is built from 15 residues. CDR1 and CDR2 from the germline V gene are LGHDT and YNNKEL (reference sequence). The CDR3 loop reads CASSQETSGNYEQYF. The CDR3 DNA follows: TGTGCCAGCAGCCAAGAGACTAGCGGGAACTACGAGCAGTACTTC.

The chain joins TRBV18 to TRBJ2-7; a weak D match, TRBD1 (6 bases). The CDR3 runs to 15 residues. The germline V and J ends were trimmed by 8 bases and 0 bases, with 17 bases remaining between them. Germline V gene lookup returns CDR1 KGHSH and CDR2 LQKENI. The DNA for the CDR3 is TGTGCCAGCCAACCAGGGGTCCAGAGCTCCTACGAGCAGTACTTC. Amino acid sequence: CASQPGVQSSYEQYF.

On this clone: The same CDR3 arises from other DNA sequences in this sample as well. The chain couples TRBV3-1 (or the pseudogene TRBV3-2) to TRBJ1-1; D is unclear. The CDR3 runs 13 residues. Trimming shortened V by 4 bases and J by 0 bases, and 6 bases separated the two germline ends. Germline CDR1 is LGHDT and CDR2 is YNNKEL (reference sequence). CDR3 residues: CASSPQMNTEAFF. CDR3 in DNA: TGTGCCAGCAGCCCTCAAATGAACACTGAAGCTTTCTTT.

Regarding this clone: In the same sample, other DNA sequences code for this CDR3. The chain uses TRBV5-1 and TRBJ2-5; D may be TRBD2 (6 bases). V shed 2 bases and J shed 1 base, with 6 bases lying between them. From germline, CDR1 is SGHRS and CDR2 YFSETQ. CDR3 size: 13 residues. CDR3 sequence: CASSFGSQETQYF. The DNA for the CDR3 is TGCGCCAGCAGCTTCGGGAGCCAAGAGACCCAGTACTTC.

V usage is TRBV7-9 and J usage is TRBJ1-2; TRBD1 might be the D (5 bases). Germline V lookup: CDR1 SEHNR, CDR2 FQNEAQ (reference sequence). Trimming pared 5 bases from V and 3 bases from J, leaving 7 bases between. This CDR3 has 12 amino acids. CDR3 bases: TGTGCCAGCAGCGGGGCGGACTATGGCTACACCTTC. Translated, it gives CASSGADYGYTF.

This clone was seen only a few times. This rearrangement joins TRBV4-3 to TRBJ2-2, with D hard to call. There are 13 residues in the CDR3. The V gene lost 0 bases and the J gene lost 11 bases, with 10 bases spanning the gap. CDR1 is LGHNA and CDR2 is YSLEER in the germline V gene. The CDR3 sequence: CASSQEWARELFF. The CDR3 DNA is TGCGCCAGCAGCCAAGAATGGGCGAGAGAGCTGTTTTTT.

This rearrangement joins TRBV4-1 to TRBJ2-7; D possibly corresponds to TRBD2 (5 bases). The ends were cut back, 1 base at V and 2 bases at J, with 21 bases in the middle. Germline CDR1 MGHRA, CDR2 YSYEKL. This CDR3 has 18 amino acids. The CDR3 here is CASSQGLTRSPSAYEQYF. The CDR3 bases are TGCGCCAGCAGCCAAGGACTAACCCGTTCCCCGTCTGCCTACGAGCAGTACTTC.

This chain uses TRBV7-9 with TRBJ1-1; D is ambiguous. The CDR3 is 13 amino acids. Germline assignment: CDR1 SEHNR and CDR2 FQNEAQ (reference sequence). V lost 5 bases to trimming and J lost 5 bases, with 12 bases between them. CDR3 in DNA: TGTGCCAGCAGCCTTGAGTCATCAACTGAAGCTTTCTTT. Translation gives CASSLESSTEAFF.

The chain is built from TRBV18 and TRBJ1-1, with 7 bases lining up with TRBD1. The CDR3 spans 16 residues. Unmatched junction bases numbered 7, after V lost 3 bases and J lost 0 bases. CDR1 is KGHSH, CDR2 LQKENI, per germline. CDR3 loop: CASSPQGGGLNTEAFF. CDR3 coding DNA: TGTGCCAGCTCACCGCAGGGGGGCGGGTTGAACACTGAAGCTTTCTTT. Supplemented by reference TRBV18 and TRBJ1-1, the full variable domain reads NAGVMQNPRHLVRRRGQEARLRCSPMKGHSHVYWYRQLPEEGLKFMVYLQKENIIDESGMPKERFSAEFPKEGPSILRIQQVVRGDSAAYFCASSPQGGGLNTEAFFGQGTRLTVV.

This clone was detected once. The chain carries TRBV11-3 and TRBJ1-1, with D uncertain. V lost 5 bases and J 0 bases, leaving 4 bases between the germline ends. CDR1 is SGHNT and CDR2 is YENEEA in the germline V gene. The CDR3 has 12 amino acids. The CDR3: CASSGMNTEAFF. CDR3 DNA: TGTGCCAGCAGCGGGATGAACACTGAAGCTTTCTTT. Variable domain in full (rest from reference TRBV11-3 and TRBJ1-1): EAGVVQSPRYKIIEKKQPVAFWCNPISGHNTLYWYLQNLGQGPELLIRYENEEAVDDSQLPKDRFSAERLKGVDSTLKIQPAELGDSAVYLCASSGMNTEAFFGQGTRLTVV.

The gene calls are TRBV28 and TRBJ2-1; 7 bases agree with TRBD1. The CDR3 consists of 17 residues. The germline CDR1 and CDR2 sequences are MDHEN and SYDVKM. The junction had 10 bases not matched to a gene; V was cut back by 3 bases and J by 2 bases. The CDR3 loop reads CASSLWTDRVAYNEQFF. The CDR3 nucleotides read TGTGCCAGCAGTTTGTGGACCGACAGGGTAGCCTACAATGAGCAGTTCTTC.

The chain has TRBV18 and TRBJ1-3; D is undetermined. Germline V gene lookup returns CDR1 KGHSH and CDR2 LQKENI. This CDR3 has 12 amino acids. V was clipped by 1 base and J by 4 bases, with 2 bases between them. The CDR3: CASSPRGNTIYF. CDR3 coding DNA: TGTGCCAGCTCACCACGGGGAAACACCATATATTTT.

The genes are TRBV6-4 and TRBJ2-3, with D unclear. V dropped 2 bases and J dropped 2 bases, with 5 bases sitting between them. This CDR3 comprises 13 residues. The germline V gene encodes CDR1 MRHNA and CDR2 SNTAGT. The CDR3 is CASSDPFTDTQYF. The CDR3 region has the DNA TGTGCCAGCAGTGACCCCTTCACAGATACGCAGTATTTT.

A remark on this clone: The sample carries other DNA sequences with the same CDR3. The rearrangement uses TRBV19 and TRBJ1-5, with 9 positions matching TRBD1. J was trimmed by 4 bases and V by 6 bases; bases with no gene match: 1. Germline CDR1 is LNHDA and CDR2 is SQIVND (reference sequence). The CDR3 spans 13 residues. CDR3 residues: CASRDRGNQPQHF. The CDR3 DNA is TGTGCCAGTAGGGACAGGGGAAATCAGCCCCAGCATTTT.